This T cell receptor beta chain was recorded in a study of blood T cell repertoires in COVID-19. Whole-study context: Nucleic acid was either cDNA or gDNA, and it came from T cells, B-cell-depleted T cells, or PBMCs.

Original processing notes: Estimates of nucleated cell counts were drawn from the amplification of reference gene primers. Clones were sequenced by immunoSEQ multiplex PCR, and TCRdb holds only the in-frame ones, with some missing. That table supplies the V and J calls and clone size; D and trimming were determined from the DNA. The sample carries 350,000 to 400,000 clones, more than 80% recorded once. The clonotype comes from a woman in her 30s with COVID-19, enrolled during active disease. The sample consisted of peripheral blood.

CDR3: CASSHSGQGKLRLGNTIYF. As DNA, the CDR3 is TGCGCCAGCAGCCACTCGGGACAGGGAAAGCTTAGGTTGGGAAACACCATATATTTT. The gene calls are TRBV4-1 and TRBJ1-3; 9 positions agree with TRBD1. The V segment lost 3 bases and the J segment 4 bases; nucleotides outside the gene matches: 16. The CDR3 runs to 19 residues. Germline CDR1 is MGHRA and CDR2 is YSYEKL.